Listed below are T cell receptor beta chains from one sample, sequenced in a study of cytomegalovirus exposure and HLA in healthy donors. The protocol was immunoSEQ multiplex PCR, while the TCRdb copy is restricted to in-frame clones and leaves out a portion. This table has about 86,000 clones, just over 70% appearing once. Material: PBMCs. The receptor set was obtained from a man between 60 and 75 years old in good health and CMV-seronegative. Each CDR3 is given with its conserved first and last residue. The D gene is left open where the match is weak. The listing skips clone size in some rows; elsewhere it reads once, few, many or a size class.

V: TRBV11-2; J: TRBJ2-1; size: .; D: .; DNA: TGTGCCAGCAGCGTCCGCTACAATGAGCAGTTCTTC; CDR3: CASSVRYNEQFF
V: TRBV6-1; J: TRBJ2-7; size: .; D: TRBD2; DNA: TGTGCCAGCAGTCAGACTAGCGGGATGGTCTACGAGCAGTACTTC; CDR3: CASSQTSGMVYEQYF
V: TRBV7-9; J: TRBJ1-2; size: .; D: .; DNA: TGTGCCAGCAGCTTACAGTCGGAGGGCTACACCTTC; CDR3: CASSLQSEGYTF
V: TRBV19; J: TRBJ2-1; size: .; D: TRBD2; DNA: TGTGCCAGTAGTACCACTAGCGGGAGGGCCAATGAGCAGTTCTTC; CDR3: CASSTTSGRANEQFF
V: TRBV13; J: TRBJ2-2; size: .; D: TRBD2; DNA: TGTGCCAGCAGCTTAGGCCGCGGGAGAAACACCGGGGAGCTGTTTTTT; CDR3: CASSLGRGRNTGELFF
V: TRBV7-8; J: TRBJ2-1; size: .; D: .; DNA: TGTGCCAGCAGCCAAGACAGAACCAGCAATGAGCAGTTCTTC; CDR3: CASSQDRTSNEQFF
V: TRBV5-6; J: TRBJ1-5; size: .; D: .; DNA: TGTGCCAGCAGCTTGTGGGCCCGTAGGGGCAGCAATCAGCCCCAGCATTTT; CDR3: CASSLWARRGSNQPQHF
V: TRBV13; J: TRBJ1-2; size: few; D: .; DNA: TGTGCCAGCAGCCCCCGGGAGGGTGGCTACACCTTC; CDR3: CASSPREGGYTF
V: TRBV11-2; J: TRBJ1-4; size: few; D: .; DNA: TGTGCCAGCAGCTTCTTTACAGCTGCAACTAATGAAAAACTGTTTTTT; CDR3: CASSFFTAATNEKLFF
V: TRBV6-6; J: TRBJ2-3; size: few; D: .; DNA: TGTGCCAGCAGTTACTCGGGGGGGGCGGTAGATACGCAGTATTTT; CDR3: CASSYSGGAVDTQYF
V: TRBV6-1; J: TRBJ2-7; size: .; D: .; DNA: TGTGCCAGCAGGGCAGGGTCCTACGAGCAGTACTTC; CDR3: CASRAGSYEQYF
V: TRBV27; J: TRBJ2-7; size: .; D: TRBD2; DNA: TGTGCCAGCAGTTCCCAGGGGACTAGGGGCTACGAGCAGTACTTC; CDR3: CASSSQGTRGYEQYF
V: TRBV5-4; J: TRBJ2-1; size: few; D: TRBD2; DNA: TGTGCCAGCAGCCCCGGGGGCGGGGGGATATACAATGAGCAGTTCTTC; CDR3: CASSPGGGGIYNEQFF
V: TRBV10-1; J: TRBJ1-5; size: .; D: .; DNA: TGCGCCAGCAGTGGGCCGGGGGGGGAGGGCAATCAGCCCCAGCATTTT; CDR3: CASSGPGGEGNQPQHF
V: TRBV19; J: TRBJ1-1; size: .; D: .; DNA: TGTGCCAGTAGTATTGCGCAGGGTGTGGAGAACACTGAAGCTTTCTTT; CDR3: CASSIAQGVENTEAFF
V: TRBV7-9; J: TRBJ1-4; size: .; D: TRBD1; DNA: TGTTCCAGCAGGCCCAACCGGGACAGGAAGAGGAGCGATGAAAAACTGTTTTTT; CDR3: CSSRPNRDRKRSDEKLFF
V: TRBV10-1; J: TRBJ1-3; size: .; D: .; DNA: TGCGCCAGCAGTGAATCGGGAACTGGAAACACCATATATTTT; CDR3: CASSESGTGNTIYF
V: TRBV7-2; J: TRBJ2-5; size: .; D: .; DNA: TGTGCCAGCAGCTACACTAGCTCGGAGACCCAGTACTTC; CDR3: CASSYTSSETQYF
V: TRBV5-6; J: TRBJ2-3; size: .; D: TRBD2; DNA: TGTGCCAGCAGCTTCCTAGCGGGGACAGATACGCAGTATTTT; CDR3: CASSFLAGTDTQYF
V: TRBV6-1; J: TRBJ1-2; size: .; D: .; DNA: TGTGCCAGCAGTGCCCGACAGGCCTATGGCTACACCTTC; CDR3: CASSARQAYGYTF
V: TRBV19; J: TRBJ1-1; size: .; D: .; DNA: TGTGCCAGTAGTATATCGGTACAGGGTCCCAACACTGAAGCTTTCTTT; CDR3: CASSISVQGPNTEAFF
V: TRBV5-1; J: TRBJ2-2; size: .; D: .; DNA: TGCGCCAGCAGCTTGCGGACAGACACCGGGGAGCTGTTTTTT; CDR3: CASSLRTDTGELFF
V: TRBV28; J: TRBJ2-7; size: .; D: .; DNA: TGTGCCACCCTCGGACAGATTCCCTACGAGCAGTACTTC; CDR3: CATLGQIPYEQYF
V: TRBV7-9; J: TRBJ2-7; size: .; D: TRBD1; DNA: TGTGCCAGCAGCTTCGGGGGGAGGACAGGGGAACACGAGCAGTACTTC; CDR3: CASSFGGRTGEHEQYF
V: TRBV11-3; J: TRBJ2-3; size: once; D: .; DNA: TGTGCCAGCAGCACAAGGGGTGCAGATACGCAGTATTTT; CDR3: CASSTRGADTQYF
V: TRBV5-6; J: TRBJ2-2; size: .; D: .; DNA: TGTGCCACCAGGACAGAGAACACCGGGGAGCTGTTTTTT; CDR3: CATRTENTGELFF
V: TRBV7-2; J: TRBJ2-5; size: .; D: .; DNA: TGTGCCAGCAGCCCCTCGTTCGGGGAGACCCAGTACTTC; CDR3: CASSPSFGETQYF
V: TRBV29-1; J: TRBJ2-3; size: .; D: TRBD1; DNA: TGCAGCGACGGGACAGGGGATGGGAATATGCAGTATTTT; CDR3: CSDGTGDGNMQYF
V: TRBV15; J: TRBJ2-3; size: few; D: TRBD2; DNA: TGTGCCACCAGCAGAGATCAGGCTAGCGGGAATGGTGATACGCAGTATTTT; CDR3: CATSRDQASGNGDTQYF
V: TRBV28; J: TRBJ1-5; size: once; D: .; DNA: TGTGCCAGCAACCCGTCGAAGGGGTCAGGGTATAGCAATCAGCCCCAGCATTTT; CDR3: CASNPSKGSGYSNQPQHF
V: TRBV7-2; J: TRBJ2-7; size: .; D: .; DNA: TGTGCCAGCAGCTACCACGACAGTCCCCTCTACGAGCAGTACTTC; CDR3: CASSYHDSPLYEQYF
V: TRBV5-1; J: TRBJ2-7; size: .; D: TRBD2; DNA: TGCGCCAGCACCTCCCAAGCGGGAGGGCCCTCGGTGGAGCAGTACTTC; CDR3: CASTSQAGGPSVEQYF
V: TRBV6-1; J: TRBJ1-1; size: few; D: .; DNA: TGTGCCAGCAGTTGGTCAGGGGCCGGCACTGAAGCTTTCTTT; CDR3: CASSWSGAGTEAFF
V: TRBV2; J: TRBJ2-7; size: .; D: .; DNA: TGTGCCAGCAGGGGGGGCTCCTACGAGCAGTACTTC; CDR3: CASRGGSYEQYF
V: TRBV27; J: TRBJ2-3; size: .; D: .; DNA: TGTGCCAGCCGCGCAGGGCCCACAGATACGCAGTATTTT; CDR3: CASRAGPTDTQYF
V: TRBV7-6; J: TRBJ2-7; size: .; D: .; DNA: TGTGCCAGCAGCTTGTCGGACAGCTACGAGCAGTACTTC; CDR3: CASSLSDSYEQYF
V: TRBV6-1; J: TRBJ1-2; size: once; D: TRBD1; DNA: TGTGCCAGCAGTGAAGCGTTTCGGACAGGGAGCTATGGCTACACCTTC; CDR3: CASSEAFRTGSYGYTF
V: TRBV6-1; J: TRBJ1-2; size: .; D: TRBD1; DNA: TGTGCCAGCAGTGAAGCAGGGACAGGGGACTATGGCTACACCTTC; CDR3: CASSEAGTGDYGYTF
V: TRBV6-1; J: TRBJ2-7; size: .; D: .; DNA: TGTGCCAGCAGATTAGGGGATTACGAGCAGTACTTC; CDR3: CASRLGDYEQYF
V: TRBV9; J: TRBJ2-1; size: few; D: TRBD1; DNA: TGTGCCAGCAGCGTTACGGGACAGACTGTGGGTGAGCAGTTCTTC; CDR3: CASSVTGQTVGEQFF
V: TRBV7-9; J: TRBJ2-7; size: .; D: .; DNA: TGTGCCAGCAGCCCGGACATAGAGGAAGAGCAGTACTTC; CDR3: CASSPDIEEEQYF
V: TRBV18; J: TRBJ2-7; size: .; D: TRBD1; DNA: TGTGCCAGCTCACCTGGGACAGGGAACGACCACGAGCAGTACTTC; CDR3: CASSPGTGNDHEQYF
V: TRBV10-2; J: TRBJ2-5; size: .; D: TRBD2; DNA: TGCGCCAGCAGTGAGTCTGCGGGGGGGAAGGGGACCCAGTACTTC; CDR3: CASSESAGGKGTQYF
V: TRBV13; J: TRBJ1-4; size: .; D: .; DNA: TGTGCCAGCAGCCCGGACAGTAGTGGGGAAAAACTGTTTTTT; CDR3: CASSPDSSGEKLFF
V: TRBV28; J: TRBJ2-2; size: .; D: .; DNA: TGTGCCAGCCTTAGCCCGGGGTTGAACACCGGGGAGCTGTTTTTT; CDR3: CASLSPGLNTGELFF
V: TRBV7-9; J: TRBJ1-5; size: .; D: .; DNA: TGTGCCACTTCCTCCAGGGACAATCAGCCCCAGCATTTT; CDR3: CATSSRDNQPQHF
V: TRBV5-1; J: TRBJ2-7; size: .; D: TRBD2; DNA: TGCGCCAGCAGCTGGGGGGGGAGCTACGAGCAGTACTTC; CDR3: CASSWGGSYEQYF
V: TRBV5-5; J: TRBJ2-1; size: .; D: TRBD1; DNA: TGTGCCAGCAGCATTACAGGGGAAGGTGAGCAGTTCTTC; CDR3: CASSITGEGEQFF
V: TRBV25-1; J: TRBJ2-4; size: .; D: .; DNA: TGTGCCAGCAGTGCCGGACAGTCGGCGTACTTC; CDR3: CASSAGQSAYF
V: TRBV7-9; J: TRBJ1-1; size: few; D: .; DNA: TGTGCCAGCAGCAACAGGGCGGGCACTGAAGCTTTCTTT; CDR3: CASSNRAGTEAFF
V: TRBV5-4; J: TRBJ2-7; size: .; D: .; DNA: TGTGCCAGCAGCTTGGGCGGTAGCTCCTACGAGCAGTACTTC; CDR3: CASSLGGSSYEQYF
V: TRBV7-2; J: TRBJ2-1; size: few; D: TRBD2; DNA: TGTGCGGGCAAATTTAGCGGGGGGGGAAACAATGAGCAGTTCTTC; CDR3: CAGKFSGGGNNEQFF
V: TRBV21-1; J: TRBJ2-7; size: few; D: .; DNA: TGTGCCAGCGTGGCGGTGGACTTTTGCTCCTACGAGCAGTACTTC; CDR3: CASVAVDFCSYEQYF
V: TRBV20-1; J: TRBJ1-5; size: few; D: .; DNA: TGCAGTGCTAGAGCCTACCAGCCCCAGCATTTT; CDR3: CSARAYQPQHF
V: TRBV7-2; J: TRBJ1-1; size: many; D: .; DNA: TGTGCCAGCAGCTCGGTTCGAGGGACTGAAGCTTTCTTT; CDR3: CASSSVRGTEAFF
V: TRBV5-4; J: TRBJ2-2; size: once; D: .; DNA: TGTGCCAGCAGCTTGGGTGCTAGCACCGGGGAGCTGTTTTTT; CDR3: CASSLGASTGELFF
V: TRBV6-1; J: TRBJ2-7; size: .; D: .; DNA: TGTGCCAGCAGCAAAGAGTGGGGGGGCTGGGGCGAGCAGTACTTC; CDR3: CASSKEWGGWGEQYF